The 27 T cell receptor beta chains given below trace back to one sample, sequenced in a study of blood T cell repertoires in COVID-19. Repertoires were generated with immunoSEQ multiplex PCR, while TCRdb's copy carries only in-frame clones and drops some. The sample has 140,000 or so clones; about 91% are singletons. Sequencing was done on a sample of peripheral blood. The receptors stem from a woman aged 50 to 65 with acute or convalescent COVID-19.

DNA of the CDR3: TGTGCCAGCAGTTACTCGAAACAGGGGGCCGGTATTGGATATCAGCCCCAGCATTTT. Translated, it gives CASSYSKQGAGIGYQPQHF. The chain joins TRBV6-2 or TRBV6-3 to TRBJ1-5, with 9 bases identical to TRBD1. The CDR3 has 19 residues. Per germline, CDR1 MNHEY and CDR2 SVGEGT. Trimming removed 0 bases from V and 5 bases from J; junction bases left unmatched: 14.

This chain links TRBV11-3 with TRBJ2-2; TRBD1 might be the D (6 bases). V gave up 1 base and J gave up 5 bases, with 11 bases separating them. CDR1 is SGHNT and CDR2 is YENEEA in the germline V gene. The CDR3 consists of 15 residues. DNA of the CDR3: TGTGCCAGCAGCTTAGCACAGGGAAGTACCGGGGAGCTGTTTTTT. As protein: CASSLAQGSTGELFF.

The chain joins TRBV10-3 to TRBJ2-7; D is possibly TRBD2 (5 bases). Trimming shortened V by 2 bases and J by 2 bases, and 7 bases separated the two germline ends. The germline V gene encodes CDR1 ENHRY and CDR2 SYGVKD. The CDR3 spans 13 residues. The CDR3 sequence is CAISEEGPYEQYF. The CDR3 nucleotides are TGTGCCATCAGTGAGGAGGGCCCCTACGAGCAGTACTTC.

The chain carries TRBV6-5 and TRBJ1-6; 8 bases agree with TRBD1. Germline V gene data show CDR1 as MNHEY and CDR2 as SVGAGI. The CDR3 totals 16 residues. With 0 bases clipped from V and 8 bases from J, the junction kept 6 bases outside the gene matches. The CDR3 loop is CASSYSLGQDDSPLHF. The CDR3 region has the DNA TGTGCCAGCAGTTACTCTCTGGGACAGGATGATTCACCCCTCCACTTT.

The rearrangement joins TRBV7-2 to TRBJ2-7; 9 nucleotides match TRBD2. Germline CDR1 is SGHTA and CDR2 is FQGNSA. V lost 0 bases to trimming and J lost 5 bases; unmatched junction nucleotides: 2. The CDR3 spans 14 residues. CDR3 sequence reads: CASSLASGRNEQYF. Written as DNA, the CDR3 is TGTGCCAGCAGCTTAGCGAGCGGGAGGAACGAGCAGTACTTC.

The chain employs TRBV10-1 and TRBJ1-2; no clear D. Per the germline V gene, CDR1 is WNHNN and CDR2 is SYGVQD (reference sequence). V was cut by 7 bases and J by 3 bases, with 15 bases left in between. The CDR3 covers 14 residues. CDR3: CASILVVVYYGYTF. In DNA, the CDR3 is TGCGCCAGCATACTAGTCGTGGTTTACTATGGCTACACCTTC.

The V gene is TRBV7-8, the J gene TRBJ2-1; 11 nucleotides agree with TRBD2. V lost 1 base and J lost 3; bases outside the gene matches: 8. The CDR3 sequence is 18 residues long. The germline gives CDR1 SGHVS, CDR2 FQNEAQ. The CDR3 sequence is CASSLGNSGRDFYNEQFF. The CDR3 DNA reads TGTGCCAGCAGCTTAGGGAATAGCGGGAGGGACTTCTACAATGAGCAGTTCTTC.

The chain employs TRBV3-1 (or the pseudogene TRBV3-2) and TRBJ2-2; 15 nucleotides match TRBD2. V shed 5 bases, J shed 2 bases, and the junction held 6 bases outside the gene matches. The CDR3 sequence is 18 residues long. Germline V CDR1 and CDR2: LGHDT, YNNKEL (reference sequence). This CDR3 reads CASSTPGLAGGNTGELFF. Written as DNA, the CDR3 is TGTGCCAGCAGCACACCGGGACTAGCGGGAGGCAACACCGGGGAGCTGTTTTTT.

The chain is built from TRBV6-5 and TRBJ2-3, with 9 bases matching TRBD1. The CDR3 has 16 amino acids. CDR1 and CDR2 (germline): MNHEY, SVGAGI. Germline trimming cut 2 bases from V and 2 bases from J; bases unmatched to any gene: 5. This CDR3 reads CASSYQGQGTTDTQYF. In DNA, the CDR3 is TGTGCCAGCAGTTACCAGGGACAGGGAACCACAGATACGCAGTATTTT.

This clone has more than one count but fewer than ten. The CDR3 DNA reads TGTGCCAGCAGTCAGGGGGGCCTTCAGCCCCAGCATTTT. It translates to CASSQGGLQPQHF. This chain connects TRBV28 to TRBJ1-5; 7 bases agree with TRBD1. The CDR3 loop spans 13 amino acids. Germline CDR1 reads MDHEN; CDR2 reads SYDVKM. The V gene end was trimmed by 5 bases and the J gene end by 6 bases; junction bases not matched to a gene: 4.

V and J are TRBV11-2 and TRBJ1-2; D perhaps matches TRBD1 (6 bases). V lost 4 bases, J lost 7 bases, and 19 bases lay in between. The CDR3 contains 15 residues. From germline, CDR1 is SGHAT and CDR2 FQNNGV. CDR3 in amino acids: CASSSAGTRISGYTF. CDR3 bases: TGTGCCAGCAGCTCTGCCGGGACACGGATCTCTGGCTACACCTTC.

This chain joins TRBV7-3 and TRBJ1-2; 7 bases map to TRBD1. Looked up from germline, CDR1 is SGHTA and CDR2 is FQGTGA. This CDR3 is 13 amino acids long. With V trimmed by 5 bases and J by 8 bases, 8 bases remained unmatched. CDR3: CASSNDRVPGYTF. CDR3 coding DNA: TGTGCCAGCAGCAATGACAGGGTCCCGGGCTACACCTTC.

The chain joins TRBV7-6 to TRBJ2-2; the D gene is possibly TRBD2 (6 bases). The V and J ends lost 5 bases and 2 bases respectively, with 12 bases between them. The CDR3 has 15 amino acids. CDR1 is SGHVS, CDR2 FNYEAQ, per germline. Here the CDR3 DNA reads TGTGCCAGCAGCCTTAACGGGAGAAACACCGGGGAGCTGTTTTTT. It translates to CASSLNGRNTGELFF.

In its sample, this clone was seen once. The rearrangement joins TRBV27 to TRBJ2-2; 12 positions match TRBD2. CDR1 MNHEY and CDR2 SMNVEV come from the germline V gene (reference sequence). The CDR3 is 16 amino acids. J lost 4 bases, V lost 4 bases, and 4 bases had no gene match. The chain's CDR3 is CASSSGLAGTTGELFF. In DNA form, the CDR3 reads TGTGCCAGCAGTTCGGGACTAGCGGGTACCACCGGGGAGCTGTTTTTT.

V is TRBV6-5 and J is TRBJ2-2; 8 nucleotides line up with TRBD1. V shed 1 base, J shed 5 bases, and the junction held 3 bases outside the gene matches. There are 15 residues in the CDR3. From germline, CDR1 is MNHEY and CDR2 SVGAGI. CDR3 nucleotide sequence: TGTGCCAGCAGTTACTTCAACAGGGGGACCGGGGAGCTGTTTTTT. Encoded protein: CASSYFNRGTGELFF.

The chain recombines TRBV9 with TRBJ1-1, with D maybe TRBD1 (5 bases). This CDR3 is built from 13 residues. The V end lost 5 bases, the J end lost 5 bases, and 13 bases lay between the germline ends. Germline V gene sequence: CDR1 SGDLS, CDR2 YYNGEE. The CDR3 DNA sequence: TGTGCCAGCAGTGGGGGTGGGAGGACTGAAGCTTTCTTT. Translated: CASSGGGRTEAFF.

The chain carries TRBV5-4 and TRBJ2-2; weak D call: TRBD2 (6 bases). V lost 2 bases and J 2 bases, leaving 10 bases between the germline ends. This CDR3 region has 15 residues. The germline gives CDR1 SGHNT, CDR2 YYREEE (reference sequence). As DNA, the CDR3 is TGTGCCAGCAGCTTTCTGGGAGGAAACACCGGGGAGCTGTTTTTT. Residues: CASSFLGGNTGELFF.

The chain carries TRBV11-2 and TRBJ1-2, with TRBD1 matching 7 bases. The V gene's germline CDR1 is SGHAT and CDR2 FQNNGV. This CDR3 is 15 amino acids long. V lost 0 bases, J lost 4 bases, and 5 bases stayed unmatched. The DNA for the CDR3 is TGTGCCAGCAGCTTAGATTCGACAGGGATCTATGGCTACACCTTC. This translates into CASSLDSTGIYGYTF.

This clone came up once. The rearrangement links TRBV28 to TRBJ2-7; D is undetermined. CDR3 length equals 13 residues. V lost 7 bases to trimming and J lost 1 base, with 11 bases between them. Germline lookup yields CDR1 MDHEN and CDR2 SYDVKM. The CDR3 here is CASKHTESYEQYF. The CDR3 DNA reads as TGTGCCAGCAAACACACGGAGTCCTACGAGCAGTACTTC.

This chain uses TRBV27 with TRBJ2-7; D is perhaps TRBD2 (5 bases). Germline values: CDR1 MNHEY, CDR2 SMNVEV (reference sequence). Trimming cost V 7 bases and J 0 bases, with 10 bases left between them. The CDR3 is made up of 13 amino acids. The CDR3 nucleotides are TGTGCCAGCAAAGCGGTCGACTCCTACGAGCAGTACTTC. Translation gives CASKAVDSYEQYF.

Only a few counts were recorded for this clone. V is TRBV6-5 and J is TRBJ1-6; D is unresolved. V was pared by 7 bases and J by 7 bases, with 11 bases between. CDR1 MNHEY and CDR2 SVGAGI come from the germline V gene. The CDR3 runs to 13 residues. CDR3 residues: CASTRLVNSPLHF. The CDR3 nucleotides read TGTGCCAGCACGAGGCTGGTGAATTCACCCCTCCACTTT.

This chain connects TRBV3-1 (or the pseudogene TRBV3-2) to TRBJ2-7, with a weak D call TRBD1 (6 bases). V was pared by 0 bases and J by 3 bases, with 12 bases between. Per germline, CDR1 LGHDT and CDR2 YNNKEL (reference sequence). CDR3 length: 15 amino acids. The CDR3 is CASSQEWDTFYEQYF. The CDR3 DNA follows: TGTGCCAGCAGCCAAGAATGGGACACTTTCTACGAGCAGTACTTC.

The chain links TRBV10-3 to TRBJ2-7; TRBD1 matches 11 bases. Germline trimming cut 7 bases from V and 3 bases from J; bases unmatched to any gene: 5. The CDR3 is 14 amino acids. Germline CDR1 and CDR2: ENHRY and SYGVKD. The CDR3 is CAITGTGGNYEQYF. The CDR3 DNA is TGTGCCATCACCGGGACAGGGGGTAACTACGAGCAGTACTTC.

The chain carries TRBV6-5 and TRBJ2-3; 8 bases are a match to TRBD2. V dropped 6 bases and J dropped 2; count of bases not matched to a gene: 4. The CDR3 sequence is 14 residues long. CDR1 is MNHEY, CDR2 SVGAGI, per germline. The CDR3 is CASSRLAITDTQYF. The CDR3 DNA is TGTGCCAGCAGCCGACTAGCGATCACAGATACGCAGTATTTT.

V and J are TRBV5-1 and TRBJ2-2; no firm D call. Between the trimmed V and J ends, which lost 1 base and 5 bases, there was a span of 18 bases. The CDR3 covers 17 residues. CDR1 and CDR2 (germline): SGHRS, YFSETQ. Here the CDR3 DNA reads TGCGCCAGCAGCTTGAATAGTCCTAAGTCAATGACCGGGGAGCTGTTTTTT. Translating gives CASSLNSPKSMTGELFF. The variable domain in full, with the rest retrieved from reference TRBV5-1 and TRBJ2-2, is KAGVTQTPRYLIKTRGQQVTLSCSPISGHRSVSWYQQTPGQGLQFLFEYFSETQRNKGNFPGRFSGRQFSNSRSEMNVSTLELGDSALYLCASSLNSPKSMTGELFFGEGSRLTVL.

The CDR3: CASSLMPGSGQFGNEQFF. As DNA, the CDR3 is TGTGCCAGCAGCTTAATGCCGGGCAGCGGCCAGTTTGGAAATGAGCAGTTCTTC. This chain links TRBV11-2 with TRBJ2-1; D is possibly TRBD2 (5 bases). The CDR3 has 18 amino acids. Germline assignment: CDR1 SGHAT and CDR2 FQNNGV. Trimming cost V 2 bases and J 7 bases, with 24 bases left between them.

The V gene is TRBV6-1, the J gene TRBJ1-2; TRBD1 agrees at 9 bases. The length of the CDR3 is 14 residues. Germline CDR1 is MNHNS and CDR2 is SASEGT. V lost 3 bases and J lost 8; bases outside the gene matches: 7. The CDR3 nucleotides read TGTGCCAGCAGTGACACAGGGGGCAGGGTAGGCTACACCTTC. It yields the protein CASSDTGGRVGYTF.